This T cell receptor beta chain was sequenced during a study of beta chain features in type 1 diabetes. Notes on the study in general: Naive, central memory and regulatory TCRB repertoires appeared more similar among patients than healthy donors. Sequencing the cDNA could make cells with high TCR expression show up more than they should. Among patients with Type 1 diabetes, TCRB CDR3s were moderately but significantly shorter in every one of the four CD4+ subsets.

This clone was seen a few times. Its antigen is still unknown. The investigators reverse transcribed all of the isolated RNA, so they sequenced expressed TCRB transcripts. Repertoires were generated with immunoSEQ multiplex PCR, while TCRdb's copy carries only in-frame clones and drops some. The sample has 430,000 or so clones; roughly 11% are singletons. The CDR3 runs 14 residues. Unmatched junction bases numbered 7, after V lost 5 bases and J lost 5 bases. Germline lookup yields CDR1 SGHRS and CDR2 YFSETQ. The chain has TRBV5-1 and TRBJ2-3; 8 bases match TRBD1. The receptor was isolated from a woman aged 18-35 years in good health. The specimen was naive CD4+ T cells from blood. CDR3 in DNA: TGCGCCAGCAGTCCGGACAGGGAGAAAGATACGCAGTATTTT. As protein: CASSPDREKDTQYF.